These 18 T cell receptor beta chains were all obtained from the same sample, sequenced in a study of T cell repertoires in cytomegalovirus infection. TCRdb fed the reads into MiXCR, producing one record per CDR3 protein. The table shows 250,000 or so distinct CDR3 sequences, with about 17% occurring only once. What was sequenced was CD8+ T cells from PBMCs. These receptors were obtained from a human donor in good health (CMV status not recorded). Some clones in this sample may be carry-over from other donors' samples.

This clonotype was seen more than once but under ten times. This chain connects TRBV10-3 to TRBJ2-7; maybe TRBD1 (5 bases). Germline lookup yields CDR1 ENHRY and CDR2 SYGVKD. The V end was cut by 6 bases, the J end by 3 bases, with 9 bases between. There are 12 residues in the CDR3. CDR3 in DNA: TGTGCCATCAGAGGGGATCGCTACGAGCAGTACTTC. Its translation: CAIRGDRYEQYF.

This clonotype showed up many times. V and J are TRBV7-2 and TRBJ2-7; 8 positions agree with TRBD2. Germline CDR1 SGHTA, CDR2 FQGNSA. After removal of 5 bases from V and 4 bases from J, the junction contained 19 bases not matched to a gene. CDR3 length equals 18 residues. In nucleotides, the CDR3 is TGTGCCAGCAGCCACCCAGGGGATGAGGAGCGGGGGAAGTACGAGCAGTACTTC. It specifies CASSHPGDEERGKYEQYF.

The table lists this clonotype with many counts. V gene TRBV7-9 combines with J gene TRBJ1-6; possibly TRBD1 for D (5 bases). CDR1 is SEHNR, CDR2 FQNEAQ, per germline (reference sequence). There are 14 residues in the CDR3. Trimming removed 5 bases from V and 10 bases from J, with 15 bases in between. The CDR3 region has the DNA TGTGCCAGCAGCAGAGACAGTATGATCTCACCCCTCCACTTT. Its protein product is CASSRDSMISPLHF.

This clonotype was observed at least ten times. The chain links TRBV4-1 to TRBJ1-4, with D uncertain. The CDR3 contains 16 residues. V lost 0 bases and J 0 bases, leaving 8 bases between the germline ends. The germline V gene has CDR1 MGHRA and CDR2 YSYEKL. This chain's CDR3 is CASSQESWTTNEKLFF. The DNA of the CDR3 is TGCGCCAGCAGCCAAGAGTCGTGGACAACTAATGAAAAACTGTTTTTT.

In its sample, this clonotype was seen a few times. V gene TRBV15 combines with J gene TRBJ1-5, with 11 bases identical to TRBD1. Per germline, CDR1 LNHNV and CDR2 YYDKDF (reference sequence). J gave up 6 bases and V 1 base, and 2 bases lay outside the gene matches. This CDR3 contains 15 residues. CDR3 protein: CATSRVGQGGQPQHF. The CDR3 nucleotides read TGTGCCACCAGCAGAGTGGGACAGGGGGGTCAGCCCCAGCATTTT.

The chain uses TRBV5-1 and TRBJ2-1; 10 bases are a match to TRBD1. This CDR3 comprises 15 residues. Germline assignment: CDR1 SGHRS and CDR2 YFSETQ. V was pared by 3 bases and J by 8 bases, with 8 bases of the junction left unmatched. The CDR3 protein is CASSSGQGLFYEQFF. The CDR3 nucleotides read TGCGCCAGCAGCTCGGGACAGGGGCTCTTCTATGAGCAGTTCTTC.

At least ten counts were recorded for this clonotype. The genes are TRBV7-8 and TRBJ2-5; D possibly matches TRBD1 or TRBD2 (5 bases each). The CDR3 sequence is 16 residues long. V dropped 1 base and J dropped 1 base, with 13 bases sitting between them. In germline, CDR1 is SGHVS, CDR2 FQNEAQ. The CDR3 region has the DNA TGTGCCAGCAGCTTAGGGTGGGGGTATAGCCAAGAGACCCAGTACTTC. Translated: CASSLGWGYSQETQYF.

This clonotype was recorded a few times. The rearrangement joins TRBV19 to TRBJ1-1, with a weak D call TRBD1 (6 bases). With 3 bases removed from V and 4 bases from J, the gap between germline ends came to 12 bases. This CDR3 spans 14 amino acids. Germline V gives CDR1 LNHDA, CDR2 SQIVND (reference sequence). The CDR3: CASSMGPGVTEAFF. The CDR3 DNA sequence: TGTGCCAGTAGTATGGGCCCAGGGGTCACTGAAGCTTTCTTT. Filled out from reference TRBV19 and TRBJ1-1, the complete variable domain reads DGGITQSPKYLFRKEGQNVTLSCEQNLNHDAMYWYRQDPGQGLRLIYYSQIVNDFQKGDIAEGYSVSREKKESFPLTVTSAQKNPTAFYLCASSMGPGVTEAFFGQGTRLTVV.

This clonotype was seen only a few times. The rearrangement uses TRBV20-1 and TRBJ2-7; TRBD1 aligns across 8 bases. V lost 0 bases to trimming and J lost 3 bases; unmatched junction nucleotides: 10. In germline, CDR1 is DFQATT, CDR2 SNEGSKA (reference sequence). The CDR3 runs 16 residues. CDR3 protein: CSARDLPGTGVYEQYF. CDR3 nucleotides: TGCAGTGCTAGAGACTTGCCCGGGACAGGCGTCTACGAGCAGTACTTC.

This rearrangement joins TRBV7-8 to TRBJ1-1; weak D call: TRBD1 (5 bases). Trimming pared 4 bases from V and 0 bases from J, leaving 18 bases between. CDR3 size: 17 residues. Germline CDR1 and CDR2: SGHVS and FQNEAQ. CDR3 residues: CASSSLGRVGVNTEAFF. As DNA, the CDR3 is TGTGCCAGCAGCTCCCTCGGCAGGGTCGGAGTGAACACTGAAGCTTTCTTT.

V is TRBV6-2 or TRBV6-3 and J is TRBJ2-2, with D possibly being TRBD1 (6 bases). Per the germline V gene, CDR1 is MNHEY and CDR2 is SVGEGT. The CDR3 is 14 amino acids. Trimming took 0 bases from V and 6 from J, leaving 8 bases between them. The DNA for the CDR3 is TGTGCCAGCAGTTACTCCTCAGGGGCCGGGGAGCTGTTTTTT. It specifies CASSYSSGAGELFF.

This clonotype was found many times. The V call is TRBV6-5, the J call TRBJ2-1, with 8 bases identical to TRBD1. The CDR3 is made up of 13 amino acids. Germline CDR1 reads MNHEY; CDR2 reads SVGAGI. With V trimmed by 7 bases and J by 3 bases, 2 bases remained unmatched. Here the CDR3 reads CASNGQGYNEQFF. CDR3 DNA: TGTGCCAGCAACGGACAGGGCTACAATGAGCAGTTCTTC.

Only a few counts were recorded for this clonotype. J is TRBJ1-2 and V is TRBV20-1; 7 nucleotides match TRBD1. V shed 1 base and J 8 bases; nucleotides not matched to a gene: 4. In germline, CDR1 is DFQATT, CDR2 SNEGSKA (reference sequence). The CDR3 covers 12 residues. The CDR3 DNA sequence: TGCAGTGCTAGAGCTCGGACAGGAGGCTACACCTTC. It codes for CSARARTGGYTF.

This clonotype came up many times. This chain joins TRBV7-8 and TRBJ1-1; possible D gene TRBD1, 6 bases. V was pared by 5 bases and J by 7 bases, with 20 bases between. This CDR3 has 15 residues. The germline V gene encodes CDR1 SGHVS and CDR2 FQNEAQ. CDR3 in amino acids: CASSPETGLRDEAFF. CDR3 nucleotides: TGTGCCAGCAGCCCCGAGACAGGACTGCGGGATGAAGCTTTCTTT.

This clonotype appeared many times. V and J are TRBV19 and TRBJ2-1, with TRBD2 matching over 8 bases. This CDR3 spans 15 amino acids. Per the germline V gene, CDR1 is LNHDA and CDR2 is SQIVND (reference sequence). With 7 bases clipped from V and 0 bases from J, the junction kept 5 bases outside the gene matches. CDR3 amino acids: CASKVAGSSYNEQFF. The DNA of the CDR3 is TGTGCCAGTAAGGTAGCGGGGAGCTCCTACAATGAGCAGTTCTTC.

This clonotype was counted ten times or more. The chain couples TRBV28 to TRBJ2-7, with D maybe TRBD1 (5 bases). The V end was cut by 3 bases, the J end by 4 bases, with 10 bases between. The germline CDR1 and CDR2 sequences are MDHEN and SYDVKM. The CDR3 is 13 amino acids. In DNA, the CDR3 is TGTGCCAGCAGTTTGCCAGGGTGGTACGAGCAGTACTTC. Its translation is CASSLPGWYEQYF.

The chain joins TRBV5-1 to TRBJ2-1, with 9 bases aligning to TRBD1. Trimming removed 3 bases from V and 1 base from J; junction bases left unmatched: 5. The CDR3 runs 16 residues. From germline, CDR1 is SGHRS and CDR2 YFSETQ. The CDR3 region is CASSSTGTGSYNEQFF. Here the CDR3 DNA reads TGCGCCAGCAGCTCCACCGGGACAGGGTCCTACAATGAGCAGTTCTTC.

This clonotype was counted between two and nine times. The chain uses TRBV7-9 and TRBJ1-1; unclear D gene. V lost 4 bases and J 3 bases, leaving 12 bases between the germline ends. The germline V gene has CDR1 SEHNR and CDR2 FQNEAQ (reference sequence). This CDR3 spans 14 amino acids. CDR3 coding DNA: TGTGCCAGCAGCTCGAACCCCGGGGACACTGAAGCTTTCTTT. This encodes CASSSNPGDTEAFF.